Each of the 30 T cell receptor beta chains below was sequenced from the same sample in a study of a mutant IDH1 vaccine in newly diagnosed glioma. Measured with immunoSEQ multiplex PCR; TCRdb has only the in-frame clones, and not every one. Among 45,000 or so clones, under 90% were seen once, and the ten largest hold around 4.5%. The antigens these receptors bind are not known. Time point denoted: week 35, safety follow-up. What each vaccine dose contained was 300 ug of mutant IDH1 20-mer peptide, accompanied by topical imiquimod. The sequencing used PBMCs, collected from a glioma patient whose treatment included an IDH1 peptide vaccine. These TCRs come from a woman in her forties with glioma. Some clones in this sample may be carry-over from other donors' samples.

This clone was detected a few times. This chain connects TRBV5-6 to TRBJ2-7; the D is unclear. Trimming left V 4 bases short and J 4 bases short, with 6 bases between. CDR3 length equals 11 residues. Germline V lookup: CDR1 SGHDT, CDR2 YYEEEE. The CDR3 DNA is TGTGCCAGCAGCCTTGGATACGAGCAGTACTTC. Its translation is CASSLGYEQYF.

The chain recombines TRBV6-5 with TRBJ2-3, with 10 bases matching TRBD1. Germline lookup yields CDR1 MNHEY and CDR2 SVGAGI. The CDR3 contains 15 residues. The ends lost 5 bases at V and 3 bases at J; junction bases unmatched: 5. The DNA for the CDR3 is TGTGCCAGCAGTCGACAGGGGGCAAGGACAGATACGCAGTATTTT. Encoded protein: CASSRQGARTDTQYF.

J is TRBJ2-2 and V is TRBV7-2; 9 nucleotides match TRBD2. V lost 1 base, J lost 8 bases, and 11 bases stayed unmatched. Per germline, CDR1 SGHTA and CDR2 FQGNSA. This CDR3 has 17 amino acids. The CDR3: CASSLEAISGRTGELFF. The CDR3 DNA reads TGTGCCAGCAGCTTAGAGGCGATTAGCGGGAGAACTGGGGAGCTGTTTTTT. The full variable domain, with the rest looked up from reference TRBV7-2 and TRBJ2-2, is GAGVSQSPSNKVTEKGKDVELRCDPISGHTALYWYRQSLGQGLEFLIYFQGNSAPDKSGLPSDRFSAERTGGSVSTLTIQRTQQEDSAVYLCASSLEAISGRTGELFFGEGSRLTVL.

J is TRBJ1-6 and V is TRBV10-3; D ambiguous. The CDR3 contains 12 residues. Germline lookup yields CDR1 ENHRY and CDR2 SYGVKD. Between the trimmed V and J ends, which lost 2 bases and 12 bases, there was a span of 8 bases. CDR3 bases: TGTGCCATCAGTGAGGTACAGCAACCCCTCCACTTT. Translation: CAISEVQQPLHF.

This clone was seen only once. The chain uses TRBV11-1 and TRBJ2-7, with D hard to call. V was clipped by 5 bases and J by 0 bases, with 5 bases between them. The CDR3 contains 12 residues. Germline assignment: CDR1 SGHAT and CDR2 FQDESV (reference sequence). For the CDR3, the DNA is TGTGCCAGCAGCCCACCCTCCTACGAGCAGTACTTC. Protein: CASSPPSYEQYF.

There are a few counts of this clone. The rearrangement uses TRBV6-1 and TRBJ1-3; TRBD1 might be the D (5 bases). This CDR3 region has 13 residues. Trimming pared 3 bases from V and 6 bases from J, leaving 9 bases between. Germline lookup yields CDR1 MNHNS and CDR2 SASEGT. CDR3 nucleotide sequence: TGTGCCAGCAGTGAGCTGGGACTAAACACCATATATTTT. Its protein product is CASSELGLNTIYF.

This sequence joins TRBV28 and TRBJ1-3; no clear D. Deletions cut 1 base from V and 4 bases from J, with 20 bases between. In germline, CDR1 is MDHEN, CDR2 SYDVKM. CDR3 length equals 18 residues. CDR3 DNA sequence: TGTGCCAGCAGTTTATACTTCGATGGACGAAGGACCGGAAACACCATATATTTT. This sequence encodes CASSLYFDGRRTGNTIYF.

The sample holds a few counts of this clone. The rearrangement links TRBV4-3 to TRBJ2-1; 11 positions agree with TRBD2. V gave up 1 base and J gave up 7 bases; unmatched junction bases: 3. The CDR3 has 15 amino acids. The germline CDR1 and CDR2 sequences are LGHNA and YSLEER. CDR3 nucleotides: TGCGCCAGCAGCCAAGGACTAGCGGGACTTAATGAGCAGTTCTTC. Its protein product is CASSQGLAGLNEQFF.

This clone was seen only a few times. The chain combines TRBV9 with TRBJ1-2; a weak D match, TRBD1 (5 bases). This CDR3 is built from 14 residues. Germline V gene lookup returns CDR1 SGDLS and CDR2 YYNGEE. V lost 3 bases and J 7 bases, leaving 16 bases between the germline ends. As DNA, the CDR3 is TGTGCCAGCAGCGGGATGGGACGGCCATTTGGCTACACCTTC. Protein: CASSGMGRPFGYTF.

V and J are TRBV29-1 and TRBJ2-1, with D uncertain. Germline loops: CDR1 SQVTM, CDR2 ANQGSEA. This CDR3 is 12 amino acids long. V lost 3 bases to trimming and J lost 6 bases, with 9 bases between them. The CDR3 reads CSVDPLSNEQFF. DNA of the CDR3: TGCAGCGTTGACCCCTTGAGCAATGAGCAGTTCTTC.

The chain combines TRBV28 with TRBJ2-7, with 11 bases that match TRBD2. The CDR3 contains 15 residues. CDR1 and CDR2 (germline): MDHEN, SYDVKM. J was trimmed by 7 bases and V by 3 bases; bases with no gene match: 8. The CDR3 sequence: CASSLDSSGRREQYF. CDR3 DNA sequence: TGTGCCAGCAGTTTGGATTCTAGCGGGAGGCGAGAGCAGTACTTC.

CDR3 coding DNA: TGTGCCAGCAGCTACCGGGACAGGGGGCTGAGCACTGAAGCTTTCTTT. Its protein is CASSYRDRGLSTEAFF. The chain employs TRBV5-5 and TRBJ1-1, with 12 bases lining up with TRBD1. This CDR3 is built from 16 residues. Germline-derived CDR1 and CDR2 are SGHKS and YYEKEE (reference sequence). V lost 3 bases, J lost 4 bases, and 7 bases stayed unmatched.

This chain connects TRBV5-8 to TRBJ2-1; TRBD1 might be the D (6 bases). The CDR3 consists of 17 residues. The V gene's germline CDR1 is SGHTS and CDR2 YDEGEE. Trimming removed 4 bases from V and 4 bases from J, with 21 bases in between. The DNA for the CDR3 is TGTGCCAGCAGCCTTACCACAGGGACGTCCTTTTACAATGAGCAGTTCTTC. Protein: CASSLTTGTSFYNEQFF.

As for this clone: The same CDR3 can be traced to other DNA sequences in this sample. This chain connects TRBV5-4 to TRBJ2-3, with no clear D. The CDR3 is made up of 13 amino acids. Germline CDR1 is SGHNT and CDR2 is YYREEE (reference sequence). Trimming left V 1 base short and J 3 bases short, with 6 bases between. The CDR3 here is CASSLSDTDTQYF. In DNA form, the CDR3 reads TGTGCCAGCAGCTTGTCGGATACAGATACGCAGTATTTT.

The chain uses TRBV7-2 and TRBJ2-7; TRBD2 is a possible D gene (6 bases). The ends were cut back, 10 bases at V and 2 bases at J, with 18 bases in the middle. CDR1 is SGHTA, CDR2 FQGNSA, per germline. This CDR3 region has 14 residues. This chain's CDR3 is CATKFLAFPYEQYF. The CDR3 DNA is TGTGCCACCAAATTCCTAGCGTTCCCCTACGAGCAGTACTTC.

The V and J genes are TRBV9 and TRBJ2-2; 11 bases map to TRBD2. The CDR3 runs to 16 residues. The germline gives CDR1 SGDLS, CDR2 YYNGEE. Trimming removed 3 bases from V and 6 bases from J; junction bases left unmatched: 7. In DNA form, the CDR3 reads TGTGCCAGCAGCGAGATTAGCGGGGGGGCTGCCGGGGAGCTGTTTTTT. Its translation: CASSEISGGAAGELFF.

Here the CDR3 reads CASSQTFRRQGARPKNIQYF. DNA of the CDR3: TGTGCCAGCAGCCAAACGTTCCGTCGACAGGGGGCGCGCCCCAAAAACATTCAGTACTTC. The chain carries TRBV4-2 and TRBJ2-4; 10 bases line up with TRBD1. Trimming cost V 2 bases and J 2 bases; bases outside gene matches: 15. The CDR3 is 20 residues long. Germline-derived CDR1 and CDR2 are LGHNA and YNFKEQ.

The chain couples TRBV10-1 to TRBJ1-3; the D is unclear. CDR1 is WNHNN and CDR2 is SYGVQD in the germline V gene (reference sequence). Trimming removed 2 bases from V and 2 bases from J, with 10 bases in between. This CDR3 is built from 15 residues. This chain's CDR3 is CASSETRGPGNTIYF. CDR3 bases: TGCGCCAGCAGTGAGACACGGGGTCCTGGAAACACCATATATTTT.

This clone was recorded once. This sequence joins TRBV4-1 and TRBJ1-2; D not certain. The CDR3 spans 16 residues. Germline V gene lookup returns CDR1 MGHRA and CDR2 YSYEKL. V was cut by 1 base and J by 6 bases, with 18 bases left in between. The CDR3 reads CASSQVLSGKRDGYTF. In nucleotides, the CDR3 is TGCGCCAGCAGCCAAGTTCTTTCGGGGAAACGAGATGGCTACACCTTC.

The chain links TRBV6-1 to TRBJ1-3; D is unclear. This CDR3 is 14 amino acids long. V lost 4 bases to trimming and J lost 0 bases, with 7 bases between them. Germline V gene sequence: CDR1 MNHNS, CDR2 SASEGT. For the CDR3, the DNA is TGTGCCAGCAGTGGGCACAGCTCTGGAAACACCATATATTTT. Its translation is CASSGHSSGNTIYF.

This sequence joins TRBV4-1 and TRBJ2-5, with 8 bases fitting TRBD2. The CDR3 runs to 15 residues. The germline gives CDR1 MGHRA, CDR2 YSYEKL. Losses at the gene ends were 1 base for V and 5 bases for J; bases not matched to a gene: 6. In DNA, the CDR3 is TGCGCCAGCAGCCAAGGGACTAGCCCCAGCGAGACCCAGTACTTC. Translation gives CASSQGTSPSETQYF.

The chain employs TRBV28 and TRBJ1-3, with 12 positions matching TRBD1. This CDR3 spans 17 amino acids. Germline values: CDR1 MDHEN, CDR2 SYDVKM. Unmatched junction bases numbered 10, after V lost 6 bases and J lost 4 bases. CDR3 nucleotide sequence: TGTGCCAGCAGGATTCCGGGACAGGGGGCGGGAGGAAACACCATATATTTT. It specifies CASRIPGQGAGGNTIYF.

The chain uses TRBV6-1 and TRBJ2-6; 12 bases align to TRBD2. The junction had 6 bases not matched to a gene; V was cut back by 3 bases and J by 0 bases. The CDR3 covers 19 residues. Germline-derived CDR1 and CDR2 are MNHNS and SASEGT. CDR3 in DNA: TGTGCCAGCAGTGATGGGACTAGCGGGTTAAGCTCTGGGGCCAACGTCCTGACTTTC. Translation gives CASSDGTSGLSSGANVLTF.

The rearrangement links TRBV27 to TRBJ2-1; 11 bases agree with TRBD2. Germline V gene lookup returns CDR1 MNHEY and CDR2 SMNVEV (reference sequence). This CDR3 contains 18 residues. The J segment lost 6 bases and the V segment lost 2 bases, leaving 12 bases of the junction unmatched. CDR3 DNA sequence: TGTGCCAGCAGTTTAATCGGGCTAGCGGGGGGCCGAGGCAATGAGCAGTTCTTC. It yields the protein CASSLIGLAGGRGNEQFF.

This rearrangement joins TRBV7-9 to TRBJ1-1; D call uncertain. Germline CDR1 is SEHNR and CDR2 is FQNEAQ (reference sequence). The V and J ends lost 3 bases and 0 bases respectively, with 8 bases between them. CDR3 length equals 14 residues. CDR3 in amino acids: CASSFTGMNTEAFF. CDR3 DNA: TGTGCCAGCAGCTTTACCGGGATGAACACTGAAGCTTTCTTT.

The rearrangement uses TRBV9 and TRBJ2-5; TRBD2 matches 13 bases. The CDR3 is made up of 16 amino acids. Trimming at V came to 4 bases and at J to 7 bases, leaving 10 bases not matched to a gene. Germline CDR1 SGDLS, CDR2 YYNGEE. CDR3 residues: CASSNPGLAGRRTQYF. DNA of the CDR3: TGTGCCAGCAGCAATCCGGGACTAGCGGGACGAAGGACCCAGTACTTC.

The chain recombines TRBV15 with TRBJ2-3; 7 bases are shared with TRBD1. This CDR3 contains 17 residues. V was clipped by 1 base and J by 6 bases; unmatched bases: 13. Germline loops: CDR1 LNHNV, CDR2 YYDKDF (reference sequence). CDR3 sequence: CATSRGGRGSTLDTQYF. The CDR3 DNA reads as TGTGCCACCAGCAGAGGGGGCAGGGGGAGCACGCTTGATACGCAGTATTTT.

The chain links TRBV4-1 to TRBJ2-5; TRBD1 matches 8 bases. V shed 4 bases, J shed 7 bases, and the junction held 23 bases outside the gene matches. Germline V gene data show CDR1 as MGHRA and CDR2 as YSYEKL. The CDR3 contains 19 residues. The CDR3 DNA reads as TGCGCCAGCAGCCCACGGGACAGGCGAGTAGGGACGGACCAGGGGACCCAGTACTTC. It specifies CASSPRDRRVGTDQGTQYF.

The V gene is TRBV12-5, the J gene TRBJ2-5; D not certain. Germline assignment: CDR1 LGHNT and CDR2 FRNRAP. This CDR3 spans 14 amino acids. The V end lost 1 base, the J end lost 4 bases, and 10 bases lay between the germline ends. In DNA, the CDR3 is TGTGCTAGTGGTTTGGACGGACCTACAGAGACCCAGTACTTC. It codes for CASGLDGPTETQYF.

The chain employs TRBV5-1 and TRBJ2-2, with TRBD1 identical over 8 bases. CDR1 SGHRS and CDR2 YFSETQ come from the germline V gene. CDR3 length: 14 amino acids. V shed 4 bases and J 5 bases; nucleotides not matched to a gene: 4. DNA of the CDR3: TGCGCCAGCAGCACGGACAGGGCGACCGGGGAGCTGTTTTTT. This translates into CASSTDRATGELFF.